These 15 T cell receptor beta chains were all obtained from the same sample, sequenced in a study of CD8+ T cells in alopecia areata. Treatment: oral pan-JAK inhibitor, 5-10 mg twice daily. Sequencing relied on a cDNA template that was reverse transcribed from extracted RNA. The method was immunoSEQ multiplex PCR; TCRdb's version includes in-frame clones alone and lacks a portion of them. Among roughly 70,000 clones, 29% were seen once, and the ten largest hold just under 15%. The specimen was CD8+ T cells sorted from blood, collected at week 4, from a patient treated with tofacitinib. These receptors all come from a human donor with alopecia areata.

This chain connects TRBV6-6 to TRBJ1-2, with D unresolved. The CDR3 covers 16 residues. Trimming took off 0 bases at V and 5 bases at J, with 16 bases between the two ends. CDR1 and CDR2 from the germline V gene are MNHNY and SVGAGI (reference sequence). The CDR3 region is CASSYSAGTEEYGYTF. CDR3 DNA sequence: TGTGCCAGCAGTTACTCGGCGGGAACAGAGGAATATGGCTACACCTTC.

This clone was recorded at least ten times. Germline and junction disagree at one end, which may indicate a read error. The chain is built from TRBV6-1 and TRBJ1-1; D not resolved. The CDR3 sequence is 12 residues long. Germline V CDR1 and CDR2: MNHNS, SASEGT. Here the CDR3 reads CASSVWHTEAFF. As DNA, the CDR3 is TGTGCCAGCAGTGTTTGGCACACCGAAGCTTTCTTT.

The chain carries TRBV6-4 and TRBJ2-6; no clear D. V lost 0 bases and J 3 bases, leaving 0 bases between the germline ends. CDR3 size: 13 residues. Germline V gene sequence: CDR1 MRHNA, CDR2 SNTAGT. In DNA, the CDR3 is TGTGCCAGCAGTGACTCTGGGGCCAACGTCCTGACTTTC. Translating it yields CASSDSGANVLTF.

The chain joins TRBV30 to TRBJ1-5; 9 bases line up with TRBD1. The germline CDR1 and CDR2 sequences are GTSNPN and SVGIG (reference sequence). CDR3 size: 14 residues. V was clipped by 4 bases and J by 4 bases; unmatched bases: 5. The CDR3 bases are TGTGCCTGGACCCAAGGACAGGGGAATCAGCCCCAGCATTTT. Translation gives CAWTQGQGNQPQHF.

In regard to this clone: This specimen includes other DNA sequences encoding the same CDR3. The gene calls are TRBV29-1 and TRBJ1-2; D is ambiguous. The ends were cut back, 4 bases at V and 3 bases at J, with 9 bases in the middle. This CDR3 spans 12 amino acids. Germline values: CDR1 SQVTM, CDR2 ANQGSEA. The CDR3 sequence is CSVGDGDYGYTF. In nucleotides, the CDR3 is TGCAGCGTTGGCGACGGGGACTATGGCTACACCTTC.

This chain uses TRBV27 with TRBJ2-6; TRBD1 aligns across 8 bases. This CDR3 has 16 amino acids. Germline CDR1 is MNHEY and CDR2 is SMNVEV (reference sequence). V dropped 8 bases and J dropped 0; count of bases not matched to a gene: 6. The CDR3 DNA reads as TGTGCCAGCGTTGGCAGGGGGCACTCTGGGGCCAACGTCCTGACTTTC. Translation gives CASVGRGHSGANVLTF.

This clone has only a few counts. The CDR3 region has the DNA TGTGCCAGCAGCCTCCTGACAGGGGGTAGGGAAGCTTTCTTT. Amino acids: CASSLLTGGREAFF. The chain joins TRBV4-2 to TRBJ1-1; TRBD1 matches 9 bases. J was trimmed by 8 bases and V by 4 bases; bases with no gene match: 8. Germline CDR1 is LGHNA and CDR2 is YNFKEQ. The CDR3 contains 14 residues.

In its sample, this clone was seen a few times. The J gene is TRBJ1-1, the V gene TRBV30; D unresolved. The ends were cut back, 1 base at V and 8 bases at J, with 2 bases in the middle. CDR1 is GTSNPN, CDR2 SVGIG, per germline (reference sequence). This CDR3 spans 9 amino acids. CDR3 bases: TGTGCCTGGAGTGCGGAAGCTTTCTTT. This sequence encodes CAWSAEAFF.

The chain joins TRBV5-4 to TRBJ2-1; TRBD1 is a possible D gene (5 bases). Germline loops: CDR1 SGHNT, CDR2 YYREEE (reference sequence). The CDR3 totals 17 residues. Trimming removed 0 bases from V and 0 bases from J, with 13 bases in between. The CDR3 DNA sequence: TGTGCCAGCAGCTTGGCCTGGGGCGGCAGCTCCTACAATGAGCAGTTCTTC. This translates into CASSLAWGGSSYNEQFF.

This chain uses TRBV5-1 with TRBJ1-1; D is uncertain. CDR1 is SGHRS and CDR2 is YFSETQ in the germline V gene. V gave up 4 bases and J gave up 0 bases, with 16 bases separating them. This CDR3 has 16 residues. CDR3 in DNA: TGCGCCAGCAGCCTGTGGGCCAGCACCATGAACACTGAAGCTTTCTTT. Translated: CASSLWASTMNTEAFF.

The chain couples TRBV27 to TRBJ2-3; TRBD1 matches 7 bases. The CDR3 sequence is 15 residues long. Per germline, CDR1 MNHEY and CDR2 SMNVEV (reference sequence). Trimming took 5 bases from V and 3 from J; bases not matched to a gene: 8. The CDR3 loop reads CASSPRQGHTDTQYF. In DNA form, the CDR3 reads TGTGCCAGCAGTCCGAGACAGGGACATACAGATACGCAGTATTTT.

This clone came up a few times. The chain couples TRBV15 to TRBJ2-4; tentatively, D is TRBD1 (5 bases). This CDR3 is built from 14 residues. Trimming removed 0 bases from V and 6 bases from J, with 9 bases in between. The V gene's germline CDR1 is LNHNV and CDR2 YYDKDF (reference sequence). The CDR3 DNA is TGTGCCACCAGCAGAGAGGGGCAGGGAAACATTCAGTACTTC. Amino acid sequence: CATSREGQGNIQYF.

The chain links TRBV27 to TRBJ1-2; the D gene is possibly TRBD1 (6 bases). Germline assignment: CDR1 MNHEY and CDR2 SMNVEV (reference sequence). Between the trimmed V and J ends, which lost 4 bases and 6 bases, there was a span of 15 bases. This CDR3 has 14 amino acids. In nucleotides, the CDR3 is TGTGCCAGCAGTTCCGCCAGGGGTCTTGATGGCTACACCTTC. Translation: CASSSARGLDGYTF.

This clone showed up just a few times. A read error may be the cause here, since a much bigger clone is one base away. This chain connects TRBV6-6 to TRBJ2-2; D might be TRBD1 or TRBD2, each matching 5 bases. V was clipped by 7 bases and J by 3 bases, with 6 bases between them. Germline V lookup: CDR1 MNHNY, CDR2 SVGAGI (reference sequence). The length of the CDR3 is 12 residues. This chain's CDR3 is CASMGDTGELFF. For the CDR3, the DNA is TGTGCCAGCATGGGGGACACCGGGGAGCTGTTTTTT.

This sequence joins TRBV30 and TRBJ1-3; tentatively, D is TRBD1 (5 bases). The germline V gene has CDR1 GTSNPN and CDR2 SVGIG (reference sequence). The CDR3 has 14 amino acids. Trimming removed 8 bases at V and 7 bases at J, with 21 bases between. CDR3 DNA: TGTGCCCTGGCGGTGATGGGGGTATGGAACACCATATATTTT. This gives the protein CALAVMGVWNTIYF.